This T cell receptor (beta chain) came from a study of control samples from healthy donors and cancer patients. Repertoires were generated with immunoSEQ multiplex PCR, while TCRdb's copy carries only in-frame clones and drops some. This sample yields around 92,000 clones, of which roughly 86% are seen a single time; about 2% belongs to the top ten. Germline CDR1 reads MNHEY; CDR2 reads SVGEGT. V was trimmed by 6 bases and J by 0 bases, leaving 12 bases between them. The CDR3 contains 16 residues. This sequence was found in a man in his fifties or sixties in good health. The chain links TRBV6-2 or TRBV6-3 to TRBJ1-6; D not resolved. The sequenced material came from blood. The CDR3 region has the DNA TGTGCCAGCAGCCCTAATTTTGGCTCCTATAATTCACCCCTCCACTTT. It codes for CASSPNFGSYNSPLHF.